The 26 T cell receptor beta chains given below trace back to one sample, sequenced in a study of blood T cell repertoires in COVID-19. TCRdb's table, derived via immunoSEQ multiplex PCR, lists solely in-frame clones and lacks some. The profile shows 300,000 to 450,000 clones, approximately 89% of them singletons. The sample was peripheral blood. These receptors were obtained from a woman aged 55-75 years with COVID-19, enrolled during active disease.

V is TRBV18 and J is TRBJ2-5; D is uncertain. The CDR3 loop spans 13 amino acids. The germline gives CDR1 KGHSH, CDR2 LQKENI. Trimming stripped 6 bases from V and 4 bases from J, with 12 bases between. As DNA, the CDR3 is TGTGCCAGCTCCCTGGCGGTTATAGAGACCCAGTACTTC. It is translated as CASSLAVIETQYF.

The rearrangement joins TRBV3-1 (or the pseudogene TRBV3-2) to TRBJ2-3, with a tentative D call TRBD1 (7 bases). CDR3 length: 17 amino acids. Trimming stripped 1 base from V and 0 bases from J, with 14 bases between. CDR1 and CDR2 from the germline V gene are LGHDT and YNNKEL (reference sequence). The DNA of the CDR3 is TGTGCCAGCAGCCAAGTTGGAGGGGGCCTAAGCACAGATACGCAGTATTTT. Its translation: CASSQVGGGLSTDTQYF.

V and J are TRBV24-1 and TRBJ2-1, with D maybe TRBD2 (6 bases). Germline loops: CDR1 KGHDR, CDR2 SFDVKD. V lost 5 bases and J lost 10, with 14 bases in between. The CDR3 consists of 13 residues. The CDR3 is CATSAGGRGEQFF. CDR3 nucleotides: TGTGCCACCAGTGCCGGGGGACGGGGCGAGCAGTTCTTC.

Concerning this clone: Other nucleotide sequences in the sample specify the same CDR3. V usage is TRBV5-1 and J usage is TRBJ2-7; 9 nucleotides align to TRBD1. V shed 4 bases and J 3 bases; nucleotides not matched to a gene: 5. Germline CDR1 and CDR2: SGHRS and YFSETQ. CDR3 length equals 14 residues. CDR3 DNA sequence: TGCGCCAGCAGCCCCGGACAGGGGAGCTACGAGCAGTACTTC. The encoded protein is CASSPGQGSYEQYF.

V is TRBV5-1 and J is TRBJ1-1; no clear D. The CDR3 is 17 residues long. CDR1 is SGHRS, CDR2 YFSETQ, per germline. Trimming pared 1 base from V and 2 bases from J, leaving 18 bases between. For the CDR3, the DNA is TGCGCCAGCAGCTTGTCTCCCTGGAGAGGAATAAACACTGAAGCTTTCTTT. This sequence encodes CASSLSPWRGINTEAFF.

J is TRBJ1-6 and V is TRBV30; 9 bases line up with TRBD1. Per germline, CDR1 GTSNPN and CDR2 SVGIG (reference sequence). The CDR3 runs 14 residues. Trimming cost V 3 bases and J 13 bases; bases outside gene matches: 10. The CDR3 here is CAWSLGQGPWPLHF. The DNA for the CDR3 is TGTGCCTGGAGCCTCGGACAGGGGCCTTGGCCCCTCCACTTT.

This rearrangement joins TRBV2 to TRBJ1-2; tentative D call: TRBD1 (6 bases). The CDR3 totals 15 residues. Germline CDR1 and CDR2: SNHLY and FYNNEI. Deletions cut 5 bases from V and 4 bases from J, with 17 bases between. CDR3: CASSKTGQGGYGYTF. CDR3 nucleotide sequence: TGTGCCAGCAGTAAAACAGGCCAAGGGGGCTATGGCTACACCTTC.

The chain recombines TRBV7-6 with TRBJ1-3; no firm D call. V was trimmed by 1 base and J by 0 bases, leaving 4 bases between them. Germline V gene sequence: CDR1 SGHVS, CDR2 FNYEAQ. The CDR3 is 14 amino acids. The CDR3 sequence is CASSLDSSGNTIYF. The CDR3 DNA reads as TGTGCCAGCAGCTTAGACAGCTCTGGAAACACCATATATTTT.

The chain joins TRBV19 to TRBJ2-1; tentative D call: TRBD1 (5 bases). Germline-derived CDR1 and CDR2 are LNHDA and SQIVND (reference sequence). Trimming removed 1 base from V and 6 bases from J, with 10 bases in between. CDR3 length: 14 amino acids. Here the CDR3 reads CASSIGGRFNEQFF. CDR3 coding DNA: TGTGCCAGTAGTATAGGGGGCAGATTCAATGAGCAGTTCTTC.

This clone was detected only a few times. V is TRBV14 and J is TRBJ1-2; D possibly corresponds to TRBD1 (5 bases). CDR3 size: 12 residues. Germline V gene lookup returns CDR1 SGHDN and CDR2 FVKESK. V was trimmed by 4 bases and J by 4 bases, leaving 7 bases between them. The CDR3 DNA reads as TGTGCCAGCAGCCCTGACAGCTATGGCTACACCTTC. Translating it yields CASSPDSYGYTF. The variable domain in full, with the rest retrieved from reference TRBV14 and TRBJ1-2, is EAGVTQFPSHSVIEKGQTVTLRCDPISGHDNLYWYRRVMGKEIKFLLHFVKESKQDESGMPNNRFLAERTGGTYSTLKVQPAELEDSGVYFCASSPDSYGYTFGSGTRLTVV.

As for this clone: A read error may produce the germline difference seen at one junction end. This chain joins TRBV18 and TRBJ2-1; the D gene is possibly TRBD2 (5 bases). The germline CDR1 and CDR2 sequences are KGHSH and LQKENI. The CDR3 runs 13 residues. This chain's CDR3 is CASSPPLAEEQFF. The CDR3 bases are TGTGCCAGCTCACCACCTCTGGCGGAGGAGCAATTCTTC.

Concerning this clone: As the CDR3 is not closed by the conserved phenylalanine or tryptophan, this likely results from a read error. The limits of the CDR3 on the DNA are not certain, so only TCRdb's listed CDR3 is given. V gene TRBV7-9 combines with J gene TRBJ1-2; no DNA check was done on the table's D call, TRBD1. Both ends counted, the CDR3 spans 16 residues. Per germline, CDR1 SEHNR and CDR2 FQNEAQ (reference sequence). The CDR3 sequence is CASSYWPQGSVSLAFG.

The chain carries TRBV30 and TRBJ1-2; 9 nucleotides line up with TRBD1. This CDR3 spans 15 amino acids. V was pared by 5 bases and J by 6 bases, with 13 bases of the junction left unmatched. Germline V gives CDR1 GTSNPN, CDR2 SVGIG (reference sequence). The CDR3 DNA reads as TGTGCCTGGGACAGGGGCCTACAGGGGGCAAATGGCTACACCTTC. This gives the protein CAWDRGLQGANGYTF.

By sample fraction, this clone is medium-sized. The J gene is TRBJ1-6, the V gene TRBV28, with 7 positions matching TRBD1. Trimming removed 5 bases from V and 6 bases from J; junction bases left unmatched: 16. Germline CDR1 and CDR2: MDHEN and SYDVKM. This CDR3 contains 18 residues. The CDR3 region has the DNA TGTGCCAGCAGTGCGTGGGACAGTAGCGACTCCCGTAATTCACCCCTCCACTTT. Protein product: CASSAWDSSDSRNSPLHF.

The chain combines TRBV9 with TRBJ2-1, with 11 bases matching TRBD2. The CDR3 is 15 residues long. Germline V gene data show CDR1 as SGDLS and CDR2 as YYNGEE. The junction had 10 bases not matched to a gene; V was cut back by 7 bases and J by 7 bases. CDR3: CASGPISGGANEQFF. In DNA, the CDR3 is TGTGCCAGCGGGCCAATTAGCGGGGGGGCAAATGAGCAGTTCTTC.

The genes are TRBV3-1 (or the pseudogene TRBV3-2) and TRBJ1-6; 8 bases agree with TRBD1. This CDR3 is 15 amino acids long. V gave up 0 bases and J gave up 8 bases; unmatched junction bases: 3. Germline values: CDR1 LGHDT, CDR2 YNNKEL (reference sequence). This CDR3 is CASSQERQGYSPLHF. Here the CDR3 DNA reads TGTGCCAGCAGCCAAGAGAGACAGGGGTATTCACCCCTCCACTTT.

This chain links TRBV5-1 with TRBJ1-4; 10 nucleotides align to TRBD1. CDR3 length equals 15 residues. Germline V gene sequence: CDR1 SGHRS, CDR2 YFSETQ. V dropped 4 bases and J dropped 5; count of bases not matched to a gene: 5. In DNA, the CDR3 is TGCGCCAGCAGCCTGGGGACAGGGGACAATGAAAAACTGTTTTTT. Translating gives CASSLGTGDNEKLFF.

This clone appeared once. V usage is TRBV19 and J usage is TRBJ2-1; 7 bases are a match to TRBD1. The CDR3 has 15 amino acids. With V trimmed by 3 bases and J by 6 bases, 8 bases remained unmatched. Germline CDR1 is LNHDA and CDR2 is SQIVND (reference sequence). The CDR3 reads CASSITRQGPNEQFF. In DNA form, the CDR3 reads TGTGCCAGTAGTATCACTCGACAGGGACCCAATGAGCAGTTCTTC.

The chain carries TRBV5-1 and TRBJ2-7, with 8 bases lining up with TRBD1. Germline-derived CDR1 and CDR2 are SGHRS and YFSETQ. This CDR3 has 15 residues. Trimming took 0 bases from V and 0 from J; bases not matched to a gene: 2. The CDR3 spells CASSLGTGYSYEQYF. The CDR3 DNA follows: TGCGCCAGCAGCTTGGGGACAGGGTACTCCTACGAGCAGTACTTC. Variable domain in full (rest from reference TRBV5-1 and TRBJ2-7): KAGVTQTPRYLIKTRGQQVTLSCSPISGHRSVSWYQQTPGQGLQFLFEYFSETQRNKGNFPGRFSGRQFSNSRSEMNVSTLELGDSALYLCASSLGTGYSYEQYFGPGTRLTVT.

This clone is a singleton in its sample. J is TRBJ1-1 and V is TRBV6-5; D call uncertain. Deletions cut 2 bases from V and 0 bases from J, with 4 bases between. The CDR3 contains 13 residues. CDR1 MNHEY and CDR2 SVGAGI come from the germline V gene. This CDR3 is CASSYVLNTEAFF. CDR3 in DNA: TGTGCCAGCAGTTACGTATTGAACACTGAAGCTTTCTTT.

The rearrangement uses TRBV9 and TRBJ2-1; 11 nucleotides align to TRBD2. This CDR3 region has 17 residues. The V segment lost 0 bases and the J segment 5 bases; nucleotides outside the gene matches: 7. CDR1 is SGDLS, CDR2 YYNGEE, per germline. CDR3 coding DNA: TGTGCCAGCAGCGTAGATCTAGCGGGGGGTAGGAACAATGAGCAGTTCTTC. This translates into CASSVDLAGGRNNEQFF. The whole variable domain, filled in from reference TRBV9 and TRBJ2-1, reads DSGVTQTPKHLITATGQRVTLRCSPRSGDLSVYWYQQSLDQGLQFLIQYYNGEERAKGNILERFSAQQFPDLHSELNLSSLELGDSALYFCASSVDLAGGRNNEQFFGPGTRLTVL.

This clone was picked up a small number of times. Written as DNA, the CDR3 is TGTGCCAGCAGCTCGGGACAGGGCAACACTGAAGCTTTCTTT. As protein: CASSSGQGNTEAFF. The chain couples TRBV7-3 to TRBJ1-1, with 9 bases aligning to TRBD1. The germline gives CDR1 SGHTA, CDR2 FQGTGA. CDR3 size: 14 residues. The V and J ends lost 4 bases and 2 bases, in that order; junction bases with no gene match: 2.

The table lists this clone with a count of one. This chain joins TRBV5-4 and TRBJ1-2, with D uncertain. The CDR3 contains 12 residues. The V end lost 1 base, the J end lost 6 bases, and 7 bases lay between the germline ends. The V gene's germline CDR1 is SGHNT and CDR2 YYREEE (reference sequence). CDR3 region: CASSLQRDGYTF. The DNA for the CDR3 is TGTGCCAGCAGCTTGCAGCGGGATGGCTACACCTTC.

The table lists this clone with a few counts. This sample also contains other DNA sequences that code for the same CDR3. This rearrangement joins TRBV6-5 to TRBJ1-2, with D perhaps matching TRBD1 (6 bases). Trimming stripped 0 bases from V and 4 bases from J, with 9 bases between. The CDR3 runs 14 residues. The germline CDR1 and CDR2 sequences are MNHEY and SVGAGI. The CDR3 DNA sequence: TGTGCCAGCAGTTACTCAGGGGGATCCTATGGCTACACCTTC. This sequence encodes CASSYSGGSYGYTF.

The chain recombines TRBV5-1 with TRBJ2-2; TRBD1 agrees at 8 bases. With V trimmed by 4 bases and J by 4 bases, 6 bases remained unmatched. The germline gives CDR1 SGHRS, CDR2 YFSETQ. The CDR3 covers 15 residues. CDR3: CASSPTGESTGELFF. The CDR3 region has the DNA TGCGCCAGCAGCCCGACAGGGGAGAGCACCGGGGAGCTGTTTTTT.

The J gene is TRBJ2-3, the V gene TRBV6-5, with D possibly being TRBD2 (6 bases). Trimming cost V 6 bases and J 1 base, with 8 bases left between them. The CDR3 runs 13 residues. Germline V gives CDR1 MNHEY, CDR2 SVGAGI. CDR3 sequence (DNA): TGTGCCAGCAGGCCGGGGGGCACAGATACGCAGTATTTT. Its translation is CASRPGGTDTQYF.